The 2 T cell receptor beta chains below were found in one sample sequenced in a study of early T cells in non-severe SARS-CoV-2 infection. TCRdb used MiXCR to reprocess the 5' RACE reads, holding one entry per CDR3 protein. The table includes 80,000 to 95,000 distinct CDR3 sequences, approximately 14% detected once. Sequencing was performed on whole blood. The receptors here all came from an adult who was a healthcare worker with PCR-confirmed SARS-CoV-2 infection or an uninfected control (not recorded which).

This clonotype came up a few times. J is TRBJ2-7 and V is TRBV6-5; 12 nucleotides line up with TRBD1. Germline V gene sequence: CDR1 MNHEY, CDR2 SVGAGI. V was clipped by 4 bases and J by 5 bases; unmatched bases: 6. CDR3 length: 15 residues. CDR3 protein: CASSSAGTGGDEQYF. CDR3 sequence (DNA): TGTGCCAGCAGTTCCGCCGGGACAGGGGGCGACGAGCAGTACTTC.

This rearrangement joins TRBV6-5 to TRBJ1-6; D is uncertain. There are 16 residues in the CDR3. Trimming pared 0 bases from V and 0 bases from J, leaving 6 bases between. Germline lookup yields CDR1 MNHEY and CDR2 SVGAGI. This CDR3 is CASSYSEGSYNSPLHF. CDR3 in DNA: TGTGCCAGCAGTTACTCGGAGGGCTCCTATAATTCACCCCTCCACTTT.